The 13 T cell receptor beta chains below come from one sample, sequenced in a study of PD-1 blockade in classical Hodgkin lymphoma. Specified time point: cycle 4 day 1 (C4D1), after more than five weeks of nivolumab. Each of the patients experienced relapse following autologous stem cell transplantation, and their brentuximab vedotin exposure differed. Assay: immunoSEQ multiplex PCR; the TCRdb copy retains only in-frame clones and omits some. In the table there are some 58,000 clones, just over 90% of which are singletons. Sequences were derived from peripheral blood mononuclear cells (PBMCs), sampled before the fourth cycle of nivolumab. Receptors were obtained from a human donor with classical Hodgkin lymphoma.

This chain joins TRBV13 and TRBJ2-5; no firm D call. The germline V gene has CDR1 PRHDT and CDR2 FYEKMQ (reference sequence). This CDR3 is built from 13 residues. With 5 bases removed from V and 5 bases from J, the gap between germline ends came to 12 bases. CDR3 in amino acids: CASSHQGRETQYF. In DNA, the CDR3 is TGTGCCAGCAGCCACCAAGGGCGGGAGACCCAGTACTTC.

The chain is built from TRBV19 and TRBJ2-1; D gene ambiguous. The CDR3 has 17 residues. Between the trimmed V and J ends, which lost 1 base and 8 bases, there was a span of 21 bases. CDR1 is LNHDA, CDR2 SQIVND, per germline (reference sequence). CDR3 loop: CASSIVRPELLPYEQFF. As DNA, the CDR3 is TGTGCCAGTAGTATAGTCAGACCCGAGCTTTTGCCCTATGAGCAGTTCTTC. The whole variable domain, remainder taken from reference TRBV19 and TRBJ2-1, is DGGITQSPKYLFRKEGQNVTLSCEQNLNHDAMYWYRQDPGQGLRLIYYSQIVNDFQKGDIAEGYSVSREKKESFPLTVTSAQKNPTAFYLCASSIVRPELLPYEQFFGPGTRLTVL.

DNA of the CDR3: TGTGCCAGTAGTATAGTTCGGGAGGGCGGGGAGCTGTTTTTT. Translation gives CASSIVREGGELFF. V usage is TRBV19 and J usage is TRBJ2-2, with 8 nucleotides matching TRBD2. J was trimmed by 7 bases and V by 1 base; bases with no gene match: 2. Per the germline V gene, CDR1 is LNHDA and CDR2 is SQIVND (reference sequence). The CDR3 covers 14 residues.

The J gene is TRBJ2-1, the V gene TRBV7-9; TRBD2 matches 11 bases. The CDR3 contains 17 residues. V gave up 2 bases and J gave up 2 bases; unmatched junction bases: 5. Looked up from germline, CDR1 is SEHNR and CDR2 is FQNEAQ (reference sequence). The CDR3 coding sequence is TGTGCCAGCAGCTTATTTCGACTAGCGGGGACCTACAATGAGCAGTTCTTC. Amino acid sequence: CASSLFRLAGTYNEQFF.

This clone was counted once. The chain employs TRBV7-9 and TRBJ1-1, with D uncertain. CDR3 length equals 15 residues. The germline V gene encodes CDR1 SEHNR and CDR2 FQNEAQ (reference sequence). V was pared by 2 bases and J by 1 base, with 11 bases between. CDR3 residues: CASSLSSDKNTEAFF. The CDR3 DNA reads TGTGCCAGCAGCTTATCGTCTGACAAGAACACTGAAGCTTTCTTT.

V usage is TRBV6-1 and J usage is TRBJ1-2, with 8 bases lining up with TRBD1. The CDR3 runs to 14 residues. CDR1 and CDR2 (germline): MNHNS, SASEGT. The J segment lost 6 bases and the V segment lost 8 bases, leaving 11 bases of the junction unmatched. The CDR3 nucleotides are TGTGCCAGCGTACTTGGGCAGGGGGCTCATGGCTACACCTTC. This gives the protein CASVLGQGAHGYTF.

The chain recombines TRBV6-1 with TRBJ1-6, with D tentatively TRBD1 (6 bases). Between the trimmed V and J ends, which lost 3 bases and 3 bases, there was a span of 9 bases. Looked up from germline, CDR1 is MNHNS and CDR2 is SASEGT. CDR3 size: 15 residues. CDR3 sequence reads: CASSDGGRYNSPLHF. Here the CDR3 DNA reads TGTGCCAGCAGTGATGGGGGCCGCTATAATTCACCCCTCCACTTT.

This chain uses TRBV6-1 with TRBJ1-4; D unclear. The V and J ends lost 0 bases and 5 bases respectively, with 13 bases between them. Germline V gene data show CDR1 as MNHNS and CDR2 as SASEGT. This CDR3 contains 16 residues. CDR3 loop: CASSEARTVQNEKLFF. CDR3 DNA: TGTGCCAGCAGTGAAGCGCGTACGGTGCAGAATGAAAAACTGTTTTTT.

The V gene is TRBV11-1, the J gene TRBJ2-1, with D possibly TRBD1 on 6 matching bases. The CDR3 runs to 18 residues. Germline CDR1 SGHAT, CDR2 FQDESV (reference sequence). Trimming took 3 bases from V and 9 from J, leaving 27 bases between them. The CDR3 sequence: CASSLTGPWANGGFEQFF. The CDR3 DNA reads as TGTGCCAGCAGCTTGACAGGACCCTGGGCCAACGGTGGGTTTGAGCAGTTCTTC.

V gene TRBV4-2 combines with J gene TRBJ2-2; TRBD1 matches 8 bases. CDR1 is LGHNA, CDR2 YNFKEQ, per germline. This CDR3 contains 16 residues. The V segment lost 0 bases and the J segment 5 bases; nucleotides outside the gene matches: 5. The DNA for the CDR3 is TGTGCCAGCAGCCAAGAGATCGGACAGGGTACCGGGGAGCTGTTTTTT. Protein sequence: CASSQEIGQGTGELFF.

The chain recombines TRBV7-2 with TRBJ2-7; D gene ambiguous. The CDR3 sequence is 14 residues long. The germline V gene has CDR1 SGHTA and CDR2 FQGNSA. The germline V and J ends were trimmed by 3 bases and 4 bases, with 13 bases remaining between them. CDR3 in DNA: TGTGCCAGCAGCTTTCCTGGGCGGAGATACGAGCAGTACTTC. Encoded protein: CASSFPGRRYEQYF.

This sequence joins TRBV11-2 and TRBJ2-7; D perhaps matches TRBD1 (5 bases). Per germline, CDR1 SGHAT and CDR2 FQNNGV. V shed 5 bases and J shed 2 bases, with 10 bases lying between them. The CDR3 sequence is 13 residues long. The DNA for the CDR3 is TGTGCCAGCAGCCGCATGACAGCCTACGAGCAGTACTTC. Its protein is CASSRMTAYEQYF.

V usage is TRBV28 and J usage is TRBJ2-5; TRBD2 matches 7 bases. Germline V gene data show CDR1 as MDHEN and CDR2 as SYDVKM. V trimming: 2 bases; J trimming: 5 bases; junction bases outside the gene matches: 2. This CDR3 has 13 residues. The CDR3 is CASSLHSGETQYF. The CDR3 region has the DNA TGTGCCAGCAGTTTACATAGCGGGGAGACCCAGTACTTC.